What follows are 13 T cell receptor beta chains derived from one specimen sequenced in a study of T cell clusters in autoimmune cytopenias. TRB was amplified by touch-down multiplex PCR, primer pools A and B combined. TCRdb derives one entry per CDR3 protein from the multiplex PCR reads, leaving out DNA. This sample contains 11,000 or so distinct CDR3 sequences. TRB was amplified from 250 ng of peripheral blood genomic DNA per sample. Separately, the same data were catalogued under a study of T cell repertoires in aging, cancer and after chemotherapy.

Source material: peripheral blood. The source is a human donor in good health.

V usage is TRBV12-3 or TRBV12-4 and J usage is TRBJ2-6. The CDR3 length is 13 residues. CDR3 residues: CASSLSGANVLTF.

The rearrangement uses TRBV5-1 and TRBJ1-4; the TCRdb D gene call, TRBD1, has no DNA to confirm it. CDR3 length: 15 residues. Germline assignment: CDR1 SGHRS and CDR2 YFSETQ. The CDR3 spells CASSLAGGHVEKLFF.

The rearrangement uses TRBV11-3 and TRBJ2-3; without DNA, the TCRdb call of TRBD2 cannot be checked. CDR3 length equals 17 residues. The germline gives CDR1 SGHNT, CDR2 YENEEA. CDR3 sequence reads: CASSSQGLAGGTDTQYF.

This chain uses TRBV15 with TRBJ1-6. The CDR3 loop spans 13 amino acids. Germline V CDR1 and CDR2: LNHNV, YYDKDF (reference sequence). Here the CDR3 reads CATSRAVDSPLHF. The whole variable domain, filled in from reference TRBV15 and TRBJ1-6, reads DAMVIQNPRYQVTQFGKPVTLSCSQTLNHNVMYWYQQKSSQAPKLLFHYYDKDFNNEADTPDNFQSRRPNTSFCFLDIRSPGLGDTAMYLCATSRAVDSPLHFGNGTRLTVT.

This chain connects TRBV7-2 to TRBJ2-1; the D call of TRBD2 rests on TCRdb alone, since no DNA is present to check it. The CDR3 is 15 residues long. From germline, CDR1 is SGHTA and CDR2 FQGNSA. The CDR3 here is CASSLASGEGNEQFF.

The chain combines TRBV27 with TRBJ1-6; checking the TCRdb D call of TRBD1 is not possible without DNA. The CDR3 consists of 16 residues. CDR1 and CDR2 from the germline V gene are MNHEY and SMNVEV (reference sequence). The CDR3: CASSTKGTAYNSPLHF.

The CDR3 sequence: CAWSGLAGGKVGSQYF. The chain couples TRBV30 to TRBJ2-5; TCRdb outputs TRBD2, but without DNA this stays unchecked. This CDR3 has 16 amino acids. Germline values: CDR1 GTSNPN, CDR2 SVGIG (reference sequence).

The chain has TRBV30 and TRBJ1-4; TCRdb indicates TRBD1, and absent DNA this call remains unverified. The germline V gene encodes CDR1 GTSNPN and CDR2 SVGIG (reference sequence). CDR3 length equals 15 residues. CDR3 loop: CASEKSRQGVEKLFF. Full variable domain (missing parts from reference TRBV30 and TRBJ1-4): SQTIHQWPATLVQPVGSPLSLECTVEGTSNPNLYWYRQAAGRGLQLLFYSVGIGQISSEVPQNLSASRPQDRQFILSSKKLLLSDSGFYLCASEKSRQGVEKLFFGSGTQLSVL.

The V and J genes are TRBV6-5 and TRBJ2-4; the TCRdb call, TRBD1, lacks DNA for checking. Germline values: CDR1 MNHEY, CDR2 SVGAGI. The CDR3 extends over 16 amino acids. The CDR3 reads CASRSDRGETKNIQYF.

This clonotype registers medium-sized (0.01 to 0.1%) by frequency. The rearrangement joins TRBV19 to TRBJ2-5. The CDR3 runs to 12 residues. Germline assignment: CDR1 LNHDA and CDR2 SQIVND (reference sequence). CDR3: CASSIDRRTQYF.

This clonotype shows up as medium-sized by frequency. The chain employs TRBV27 and TRBJ2-1; TCRdb reports TRBD2, a call that lacks DNA to check it against. The CDR3 runs to 15 residues. The germline V gene encodes CDR1 MNHEY and CDR2 SMNVEV (reference sequence). The CDR3 sequence: CASSGTSGGLREQFF.

V and J are TRBV11-3 and TRBJ2-7; the TCRdb call, TRBD1, lacks DNA for checking. Looked up from germline, CDR1 is SGHNT and CDR2 is YENEEA. This CDR3 contains 13 residues. CDR3 amino acids: CASSDRGTGEQYF.

The chain has TRBV12-3 or TRBV12-4 and TRBJ2-3; TCRdb returns TRBD2, unconfirmable since there is no DNA. The CDR3 has 13 amino acids. The CDR3 protein is CASSPTGGGRPHF.